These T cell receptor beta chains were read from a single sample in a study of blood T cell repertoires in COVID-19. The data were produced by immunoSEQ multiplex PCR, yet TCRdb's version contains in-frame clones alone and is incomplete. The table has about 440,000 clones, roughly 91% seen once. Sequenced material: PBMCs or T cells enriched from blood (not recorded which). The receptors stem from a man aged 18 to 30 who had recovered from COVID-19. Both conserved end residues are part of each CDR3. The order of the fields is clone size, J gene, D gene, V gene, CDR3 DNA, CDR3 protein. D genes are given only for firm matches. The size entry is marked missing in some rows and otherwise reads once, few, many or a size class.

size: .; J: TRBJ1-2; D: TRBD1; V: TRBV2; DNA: TGTGCCAGCAGCGTGACAGGGTCCGGCGGCTACACCTTC; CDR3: CASSVTGSGGYTF
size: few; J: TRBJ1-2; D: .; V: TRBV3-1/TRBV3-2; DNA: TGTGCCAGCAGCCAAGGGTGGGAGACTTACTATGGCTACACCTTC; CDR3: CASSQGWETYYGYTF
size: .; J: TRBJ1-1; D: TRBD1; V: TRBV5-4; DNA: TGTGCCAGCATAGCCGGGACAGGGAACACTGAAGCTTTCTTT; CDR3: CASIAGTGNTEAFF
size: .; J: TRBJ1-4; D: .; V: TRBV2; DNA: TGTGCCAGCTCGAAACAGCCTAATGAAAAACTGTTTTTT; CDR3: CASSKQPNEKLFF
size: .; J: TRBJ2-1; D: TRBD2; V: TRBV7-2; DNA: TGTGCCAGCAGCCGCCCGGGGGGACAGCAGTTCTTC; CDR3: CASSRPGGQQFF
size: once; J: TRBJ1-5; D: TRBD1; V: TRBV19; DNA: TGTGCCAGTACCCCGCTAGGGGGCGTTCAGCCCCAGCATTTT; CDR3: CASTPLGGVQPQHF
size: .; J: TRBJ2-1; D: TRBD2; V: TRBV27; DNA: TGTGCCAGCAGTTTATCGATTGAAGCGGGAGGTAATGAGCAGTTCTTC; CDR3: CASSLSIEAGGNEQFF
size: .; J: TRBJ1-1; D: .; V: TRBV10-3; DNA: TGTGCCATCAGTGAGCGACCAGGGGACACTGAAGCTTTCTTT; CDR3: CAISERPGDTEAFF
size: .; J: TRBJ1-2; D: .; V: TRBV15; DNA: TGTGCCACCAGCAGAGTAGGATCAGGATACACCTTC; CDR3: CATSRVGSGYTF
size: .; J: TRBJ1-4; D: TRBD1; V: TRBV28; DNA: TGTGCCAGCAGTTATCGACAGGGGTCTAATGAAAAACTGTTTTTT; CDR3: CASSYRQGSNEKLFF
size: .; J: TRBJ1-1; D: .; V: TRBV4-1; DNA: TGCGCCAGCAGCCAAGCGTTGAGGGGGAAGAACACTGAAGCTTTCTTT; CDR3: CASSQALRGKNTEAFF
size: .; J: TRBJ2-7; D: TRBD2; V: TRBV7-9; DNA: TGTGCCACAAGCGGGGGCACAAAGGGCGAGCAGTACTTC; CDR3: CATSGGTKGEQYF
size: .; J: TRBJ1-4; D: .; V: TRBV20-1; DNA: TGCAGTGCTAGTCAACAGGCTGGGGAAAAACTGTTTTTT; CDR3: CSASQQAGEKLFF
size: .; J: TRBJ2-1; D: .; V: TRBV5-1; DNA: TGCGCCAGCAGCTCGTCCTATTCTAGGTCACGCAATGAGCAGTTCTTC; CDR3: CASSSSYSRSRNEQFF
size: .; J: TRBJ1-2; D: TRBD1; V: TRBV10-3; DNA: TGTGCCATCACCGAGACAGGGAGTGGCTATGGCTACACCTTC; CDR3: CAITETGSGYGYTF